Each of the 8 T cell receptor beta chains below was sequenced from the same sample in a study of blood T cell repertoires in COVID-19. Assay used: immunoSEQ multiplex PCR; TCRdb lists only in-frame clones, some missing. The data contain just over 300,000 clones, around 87% of them singletons. The sequenced sample consisted of peripheral blood. Receptor source: a man between 18 and 29 years old with active or convalescent COVID-19.

This clone occurred once. The rearrangement uses TRBV6-6 and TRBJ1-2; 12 bases are a match to TRBD1. The V and J ends lost 5 bases and 7 bases, in that order; junction bases with no gene match: 11. CDR1 is MNHNY and CDR2 is SVGAGI in the germline V gene (reference sequence). The CDR3 has 16 amino acids. CDR3 sequence: CASSPPGQGARGGYTF. The CDR3 DNA reads as TGTGCCAGCAGTCCGCCGGGACAGGGGGCACGTGGTGGCTACACCTTC.

The J gene is TRBJ2-3, the V gene TRBV7-2, with D possibly TRBD1 on 5 matching bases. The V gene's germline CDR1 is SGHTA and CDR2 FQGNSA. CDR3 size: 16 residues. V lost 1 base and J lost 0, with 11 bases in between. This CDR3 reads CASSLGARESTDTQYF. CDR3 sequence (DNA): TGTGCCAGCAGCTTAGGCGCCAGGGAAAGCACAGATACGCAGTATTTT. Combining the CDR3 with reference TRBV7-2 and TRBJ2-3 gives the whole variable domain GAGVSQSPSNKVTEKGKDVELRCDPISGHTALYWYRQSLGQGLEFLIYFQGNSAPDKSGLPSDRFSAERTGGSVSTLTIQRTQQEDSAVYLCASSLGARESTDTQYFGPGTRLTVL.

J is TRBJ1-1 and V is TRBV7-2; weak D call: TRBD1 (5 bases). CDR3 length: 12 residues. Trimming stripped 1 base from V and 11 bases from J, with 11 bases between. From germline, CDR1 is SGHTA and CDR2 FQGNSA. DNA for the CDR3: TGTGCCAGCAGCTTAGATAGGAGGGGCGCTTTCTTT. Residues: CASSLDRRGAFF.

J is TRBJ2-1 and V is TRBV11-2, with a weak D call TRBD2 (6 bases). V lost 8 bases and J lost 7, with 18 bases in between. There are 14 residues in the CDR3. CDR1 and CDR2 from the germline V gene are SGHAT and FQNNGV. Here the CDR3 DNA reads TGTGCCAGCTCGGGACTCACGTTACAGAATGAGCAGTTCTTC. This translates into CASSGLTLQNEQFF.

The genes are TRBV5-5 and TRBJ2-6; no reliable D call. Looked up from germline, CDR1 is SGHKS and CDR2 is YYEKEE (reference sequence). The CDR3 consists of 13 residues. The V and J ends lost 3 bases and 4 bases respectively, with 5 bases between them. CDR3 sequence: CASSSLGANVLTF. CDR3 DNA sequence: TGTGCCAGCAGCTCCCTGGGGGCCAACGTCCTGACTTTC.

This clone showed up just once. CDR3 nucleotide sequence: TGTGCCAGCAGTCCCTACCTCCAGGGGCCCGAATCACCCCTCCACTTT. This codes for CASSPYLQGPESPLHF. The chain joins TRBV27 to TRBJ1-6, with D possibly matching TRBD1 (6 bases). The length of the CDR3 is 16 residues. Trimming cost V 5 bases and J 10 bases, with 21 bases left between them. The germline V gene has CDR1 MNHEY and CDR2 SMNVEV (reference sequence).

The V call is TRBV7-9, the J call TRBJ1-1; 7 nucleotides match TRBD1. The V segment lost 6 bases and the J segment 5 bases; nucleotides outside the gene matches: 12. Per germline, CDR1 SEHNR and CDR2 FQNEAQ (reference sequence). The CDR3 spans 15 residues. The CDR3 sequence: CASRAPLKGATEAFF. In DNA, the CDR3 is TGTGCCAGCAGGGCTCCACTAAAGGGGGCGACTGAAGCTTTCTTT. The whole variable domain, filled in from reference TRBV7-9 and TRBJ1-1, reads DTGVSQNPRHKITKRGQNVTFRCDPISEHNRLYWYRQTLGQGPEFLTYFQNEAQLEKSRLLSDRFSAERPKGSFSTLEIQRTEQGDSAMYLCASRAPLKGATEAFFGQGTRLTVV.

The chain links TRBV10-2 to TRBJ1-4; possibly TRBD1 for D (6 bases). V shed 6 bases and J shed 3 bases, with 11 bases lying between them. Germline V lookup: CDR1 WSHSY, CDR2 SAAADI. The CDR3 extends over 14 amino acids. The chain's CDR3 is CASRHRDPNEKLFF. The CDR3 DNA reads as TGCGCCAGCAGACACAGGGATCCTAATGAAAAACTGTTTTTT.